These T cell receptor beta chains were read from a single sample in a study of cutaneous CD30+ T cell lymphoproliferative disorder and hepatitis E. The table came from immunoSEQ multiplex PCR; TCRdb's copy has only in-frame clones and leaves some out. Of more than 6,500 clones in the sample, 65% to 75% were seen once. Sequencing was performed on blood. Receptors originate from a human donor with a cutaneous T cell lymphoproliferative disorder associated with hepatitis E virus. CDR3s include the opening cysteine and the closing phenylalanine or tryptophan. D genes are given only for firm matches. Rows give clone size only sometimes, using once, few, many, or a class for an expanded clone.

CDR3	DNA	V	length	D	J	size
CASSLGHRDTIYF	TGTGCCAGCAGCTTAGGCCACCGGGACACCATATATTTT	TRBV5-6	13	.	TRBJ1-3	.
CASSPDFQETQYF	TGTGCCAGCAGCCCGGACTTCCAAGAGACCCAGTACTTC	TRBV28	13	.	TRBJ2-5	.
CASIGDAGELFF	TGTGCCAGCATAGGTGACGCCGGGGAGCTGTTTTTT	TRBV7-9	12	.	TRBJ2-2	.
CASSSLGQGAGELFF	TGTGCCAGCAGTTCCTTGGGACAGGGTGCCGGGGAGCTGTTTTTT	TRBV28	15	TRBD1	TRBJ2-2	.
CASSQGPGGGNTIYF	TGCGCCAGCAGCCAGGGGCCTGGAGGAGGAAACACCATATATTTT	TRBV4-1	15	.	TRBJ1-3	.
CASSVQGETQYF	TGCGCCAGCAGTGTTCAAGGGGAGACCCAGTACTTC	TRBV10-2	12	.	TRBJ2-5	.
CASSLGTPGAGELFF	TGTGCCAGCAGCTTAGGTACCCCTGGAGCCGGGGAGCTGTTTTTT	TRBV7-6	15	.	TRBJ2-2	.
CASTAGGAGETQYF	TGTGCCAGCACCGCCGGGGGGGCCGGGGAGACCCAGTACTTC	TRBV5-6	14	TRBD2	TRBJ2-5	.
CASSYSRGGTDTQYF	TGTGCCAGCAGTTACTCGAGGGGGGGGACAGATACGCAGTATTTT	TRBV6-5	15	.	TRBJ2-3	.
CASSPPSQHGYTF	TGTGCCAGCAGCCCCCCCTCCCAACACGGCTACACCTTC	TRBV28	13	.	TRBJ1-2	.
CASSKWAEETQYF	TGTGCCAGCAGTAAGTGGGCGGAAGAGACCCAGTACTTC	TRBV2	13	.	TRBJ2-5	once
CASSFSQTGRFGYTF	TGTGCCAGCAGCTTCTCTCAGACAGGGAGGTTTGGCTACACCTTC	TRBV7-9	15	TRBD1	TRBJ1-2	few
CASSIRQGANYGYTF	TGTGCCAGCAGCATTAGACAGGGAGCTAACTATGGCTACACCTTC	TRBV7-6	15	TRBD1	TRBJ1-2	.
CASSQPGQLEAFF	TGCGCCAGCAGCCAACCTGGACAGCTTGAAGCTTTCTTT	TRBV4-3	13	.	TRBJ1-1	few
CASSSTVLSNQPQHF	TGTGCCAGCAGCTCGACAGTTCTTAGCAATCAGCCCCAGCATTTT	TRBV7-2	15	.	TRBJ1-5	.
CASSELQGAVDSPLHF	TGCGCCAGCAGTGAGCTACAGGGTGCGGTAGATTCACCCCTCCACTTT	TRBV10-1	16	.	TRBJ1-6	.
CASSQDRVGNTIYF	TGCGCCAGCAGCCAGGACAGGGTTGGAAACACCATATATTTT	TRBV4-3	14	TRBD1	TRBJ1-3	.
CASRVSQFNQPQHF	TGTGCCAGCAGGGTGAGTCAGTTCAATCAGCCCCAGCATTTT	TRBV6-1	14	.	TRBJ1-5	few
CSVEEYQASTDTQYF	TGCAGCGTTGAAGAGTACCAGGCTAGCACAGATACGCAGTATTTT	TRBV29-1	15	.	TRBJ2-3	once
CASIDRANEQYF	TGTGCCAGCATAGACAGGGCCAACGAGCAGTACTTC	TRBV28	12	TRBD1	TRBJ2-7	.
CASSLSGGRETQYF	TGCGCCAGCAGCTTAAGCGGGGGCCGGGAGACCCAGTACTTC	TRBV5-1	14	TRBD2	TRBJ2-5	once
CAISDPKNRQGAQSNQPQHF	TGTGCCATCAGTGACCCAAAAAATAGACAGGGGGCGCAAAGCAATCAGCCCCAGCATTTT	TRBV10-3	20	TRBD1	TRBJ1-5	.
CASSLGNSEAFF	TGTGCCAGCAGCTTAGGAAACTCTGAAGCTTTCTTT	TRBV7-9	12	.	TRBJ1-1	few
CAISESTGGKTDTQYF	TGTGCCATCAGTGAGTCGACAGGGGGCAAGACAGATACGCAGTATTTT	TRBV10-3	16	TRBD1	TRBJ2-3	.
CASSMGTALGEQYF	TGTGCCAGCAGTATGGGGACGGCTTTAGGCGAGCAGTACTTC	TRBV27	14	.	TRBJ2-7	.
CASSPRDSHQNTIYF	TGCGCCAGCAGCCCAAGGGACAGCCATCAAAACACCATATATTTT	TRBV5-1	15	TRBD1	TRBJ1-3	.
CASSWGRFATNEKLFF	TGTGCCAGTAGTTGGGGCAGGTTTGCAACTAATGAAAAACTGTTTTTT	TRBV19	16	.	TRBJ1-4	.
CASSTNAGTGGWNEQFF	TGTGCCAGCAGTACAAACGCCGGGACAGGGGGATGGAATGAGCAGTTCTTC	TRBV7-2	17	TRBD1	TRBJ2-1	.
CASSQDRTVTNYGYTF	TGCGCCAGCAGCCAAGATAGGACAGTTACTAACTATGGCTACACCTTC	TRBV4-3	16	.	TRBJ1-2	.
CASSLGTNIYF	TGTGCCAGCAGCTTAGGGACGAACATCTACTTC	TRBV7-9	11	.	TRBJ2-7	.
CASSSPSYEQYF	TGTGCCAGCAGTTCCCCTAGCTACGAGCAGTACTTC	TRBV27	12	.	TRBJ2-7	.
CASSLTGTSDTQYF	TGTGCCAGCAGCTTAACTGGGACGTCAGATACGCAGTATTTT	TRBV7-2	14	.	TRBJ2-3	once
CASSPGQANTGELFF	TGTGCCAGCAGCCCAGGACAGGCGAACACCGGGGAGCTGTTTTTT	TRBV5-8	15	TRBD1	TRBJ2-2	.
CASSDPTGAGEKLFF	TGTGCCAGCAGTGATCCTACAGGGGCGGGGGAAAAACTGTTTTTT	TRBV25-1	15	TRBD1	TRBJ1-4	.
CASTWKTEGDQPQHF	TGTGCCAGCACTTGGAAGACAGAGGGGGATCAGCCCCAGCATTTT	TRBV2	15	.	TRBJ1-5	.
CASSAGQGRDQPQHF	TGTGCCAGCAGCGCCGGACAGGGGCGGGATCAGCCCCAGCATTTT	TRBV9	15	TRBD1	TRBJ1-5	.
CASSYRGRGGTEAFF	TGTGCCAGCAGTTACAGGGGGCGAGGGGGCACTGAAGCTTTCTTT	TRBV28	15	TRBD1	TRBJ1-1	.